The 19 T cell receptor beta chains below were found in one sample sequenced in a study of T cell responses to AZD1222 COVID-19 vaccine. Measured with immunoSEQ multiplex PCR; TCRdb has only the in-frame clones, and not every one. There are 80,000 to 100,000 clones in the sample; roughly 87% occur only once, and 11% lies in the top ten. Sequencing used peripheral blood, obtained 28 days after the second AZD1222 dose. The receptors were gathered from an adult who received the AZD1222 COVID-19 vaccine.

The chain has TRBV7-8 and TRBJ2-1, with D possibly matching TRBD1 (6 bases). Trimming took off 0 bases at V and 8 bases at J, with 14 bases between the two ends. This CDR3 has 15 residues. Germline V gene sequence: CDR1 SGHVS, CDR2 FQNEAQ. CDR3 in DNA: TGTGCCAGCAGCTTAGCGCTAGGCAGGGGCCATGAGCAGTTCTTC. This sequence encodes CASSLALGRGHEQFF.

V is TRBV6-1 and J is TRBJ2-1; D possibly corresponds to TRBD2 (6 bases). The CDR3 loop spans 14 amino acids. Germline-derived CDR1 and CDR2 are MNHNS and SASEGT. The V and J ends lost 2 bases and 4 bases respectively, with 9 bases between them. The CDR3 nucleotides are TGTGCCAGCAGTGAAAAAGGAGGGTACAATGAGCAGTTCTTC. Translating gives CASSEKGGYNEQFF.

This clone was counted a single time. The rearrangement uses TRBV10-3 and TRBJ2-3; 10 nucleotides align to TRBD2. Trimming took 11 bases from V and 2 from J; bases not matched to a gene: 13. CDR3 size: 16 residues. The germline V gene has CDR1 ENHRY and CDR2 SYGVKD. In nucleotides, the CDR3 is TGTGCCTCCTTAGCGGGGGGCATCCCATCCACAGATACGCAGTATTTT. It translates to CASLAGGIPSTDTQYF.

This chain uses TRBV9 with TRBJ2-3, with D uncertain. The CDR3 covers 15 residues. V gave up 2 bases and J gave up 1 base, with 11 bases separating them. CDR1 SGDLS and CDR2 YYNGEE come from the germline V gene. The CDR3 DNA follows: TGTGCCAGCAGCGTGGTAGGGATCGGCACAGATACGCAGTATTTT. Its translation is CASSVVGIGTDTQYF.

The CDR3 reads CASSDKGQGAVEQYF. The DNA of the CDR3 is TGTGCCAGCAGTGATAAGGGACAGGGGGCGGTCGAGCAGTACTTC. V gene TRBV6-1 combines with J gene TRBJ2-7; 12 bases are a match to TRBD1. CDR1 is MNHNS, CDR2 SASEGT, per germline. This CDR3 comprises 15 residues. Trimming took 3 bases from V and 6 from J; bases not matched to a gene: 6.

In DNA form, the CDR3 reads TGTGCCAGCAGCCTAGGGACTAGCGGGGGGGGTAATGAGCAGTTCTTC. Protein product: CASSLGTSGGGNEQFF. The V and J genes are TRBV11-3 and TRBJ2-1; 16 nucleotides line up with TRBD2. Germline V CDR1 and CDR2: SGHNT, YENEEA. This CDR3 region has 16 residues. V lost 5 bases to trimming and J lost 7 bases; unmatched junction nucleotides: 5.

This clone was seen only once. The V call is TRBV18, the J call TRBJ2-5, with D perhaps matching TRBD1 or TRBD2 (5 bases each). CDR3 length: 14 amino acids. Between the trimmed V and J ends, which lost 5 bases and 1 base, there was a span of 11 bases. The germline V gene has CDR1 KGHSH and CDR2 LQKENI. CDR3 sequence reads: CASSASGTQETQYF. In DNA form, the CDR3 reads TGTGCCAGCTCAGCCTCCGGGACCCAAGAGACCCAGTACTTC.

This clone was picked up a small number of times. The V gene is TRBV5-4, the J gene TRBJ1-1, with D uncertain. Germline CDR1 reads SGHNT; CDR2 reads YYREEE (reference sequence). The CDR3 loop spans 15 amino acids. V was cut by 4 bases and J by 5 bases, with 18 bases left in between. The CDR3: CASSHAAWGRTEAFF. The CDR3 DNA reads as TGTGCCAGCAGCCATGCGGCGTGGGGAAGGACTGAAGCTTTCTTT.

For this clone: A junction end diverges from the germline sequence, so it may reflect a read error. This chain uses TRBV7-2 with TRBJ2-2, with a possible D match to TRBD2 (5 bases). The germline gives CDR1 SGHTA, CDR2 FQGNSA. The CDR3 covers 14 residues. The CDR3 is CASSPFLLAGELFF. CDR3 coding DNA: TGTGCCAGCAGCCCCTTCCTTTTAGCCGGGGAACTGTTTTTT.

The chain has TRBV25-1 and TRBJ1-1; the match to TRBD1 covers 11 bases. V shed 1 base and J 1 base; nucleotides not matched to a gene: 2. The CDR3 runs to 16 residues. CDR1 is MGHDK, CDR2 SYGVNS, per germline. CDR3 nucleotide sequence: TGTGCCAGCAGTGAATTGGACAGGGGGCCGAACACTGAAGCTTTCTTT. Its protein is CASSELDRGPNTEAFF.

The rearrangement joins TRBV19 to TRBJ1-3; 7 nucleotides agree with TRBD1. V shed 4 bases and J 1 base; nucleotides not matched to a gene: 7. CDR1 LNHDA and CDR2 SQIVND come from the germline V gene (reference sequence). CDR3 size: 16 residues. The CDR3 coding sequence is TGTGCCAGTAGTAAAATGGGACAGTCTTCTGGAAACACCATATATTTT. Translation: CASSKMGQSSGNTIYF.

This clone was picked up one time. This sequence joins TRBV12-5 and TRBJ1-4; 11 bases line up with TRBD1. The CDR3 contains 15 residues. The V and J ends lost 5 bases and 7 bases, in that order; junction bases with no gene match: 6. CDR1 and CDR2 from the germline V gene are LGHNT and FRNRAP. The CDR3 sequence: CASGPPGTGGEKLFF. The CDR3 DNA reads as TGTGCTAGTGGTCCACCCGGGACAGGGGGTGAAAAACTGTTTTTT.

This chain uses TRBV21-1 with TRBJ1-2. TRBV21-1 is a pseudogene segment. The CDR3 totals 12 residues. The CDR3 DNA is TGTGCCAGCAGCAGACCATGGAATGGCTACACCTTC. Translated: CASSRPWNGYTF.

The J gene is TRBJ2-7, the V gene TRBV6-2 or TRBV6-3; no reliable D call. Trimming took off 0 bases at V and 6 bases at J, with 6 bases between the two ends. Germline V lookup: CDR1 MNHEY, CDR2 SVGEGT. This CDR3 has 12 amino acids. DNA for the CDR3: TGTGCCAGCAGTTACTCTATCGGCGAGCAGTACTTC. This encodes CASSYSIGEQYF.

The chain carries TRBV5-1 and TRBJ1-2; no clear D. V was clipped by 1 base and J by 2 bases, with 12 bases between them. Germline V lookup: CDR1 SGHRS, CDR2 YFSETQ. This CDR3 contains 15 residues. In nucleotides, the CDR3 is TGCGCCAGCAGCTTGAGTTTAGGGCAAAACTATGGCTACACCTTC. Translation: CASSLSLGQNYGYTF.

The chain employs TRBV7-2 and TRBJ2-5; either TRBD1 or TRBD2 may fit D (5 bases each). CDR3 length equals 12 residues. Germline values: CDR1 SGHTA, CDR2 FQGNSA. V gave up 5 bases and J gave up 8 bases, with 12 bases separating them. CDR3 residues: CASSPDGGTQYF. CDR3 DNA: TGTGCCAGCAGCCCAGATGGGGGAACCCAGTACTTC.

J is TRBJ2-2 and V is TRBV7-3; tentatively, D is TRBD2 (7 bases). Germline CDR1 reads SGHTA; CDR2 reads FQGTGA. Trimming pared 4 bases from V and 4 bases from J, leaving 13 bases between. This CDR3 is 15 amino acids long. This CDR3 reads CASSYLGGGTGELFF. DNA of the CDR3: TGTGCCAGCAGCTACCTAGGGGGGGGCACCGGGGAGCTGTTTTTT.

This clone appeared once. J is TRBJ2-2 and V is TRBV5-1; 10 positions agree with TRBD1. J lost 3 bases, V lost 3 bases, and 5 bases had no gene match. The CDR3 totals 16 residues. Germline V gene sequence: CDR1 SGHRS, CDR2 YFSETQ. DNA of the CDR3: TGCGCCAGCAGCTCAACCGGGACAGGGGACACCGGGGAGCTGTTTTTT. Residues: CASSSTGTGDTGELFF. Using reference TRBV5-1 and TRBJ2-2 for the parts outside the CDR3, the full variable domain is KAGVTQTPRYLIKTRGQQVTLSCSPISGHRSVSWYQQTPGQGLQFLFEYFSETQRNKGNFPGRFSGRQFSNSRSEMNVSTLELGDSALYLCASSSTGTGDTGELFFGEGSRLTVL.

V gene TRBV28 combines with J gene TRBJ1-1; D gene uncertain. The CDR3 covers 13 residues. Looked up from germline, CDR1 is MDHEN and CDR2 is SYDVKM. V was trimmed by 0 bases and J by 1 base, leaving 3 bases between them. The CDR3 sequence is CASSLWGNTEAFF. The CDR3 DNA reads as TGTGCCAGCAGTTTATGGGGGAACACTGAAGCTTTCTTT.